This is a list of T cell receptor beta chains from one sample in a study of blood T cell repertoires in COVID-19. The method was immunoSEQ multiplex PCR; TCRdb's version includes in-frame clones alone and lacks a portion of them. In the table there are some 180,000 clones, roughly four fifths of which are singletons. Specimen: peripheral blood. All receptors come from a woman older than 75 with COVID-19, enrolled during active disease. CDR3s include the opening cysteine and the closing phenylalanine or tryptophan. A D gene is named only where the DNA matches it firmly.

d_call	v_call	cdr3_length	j_call	cdr3_nt	cdr3_aa
NA	TRBV18	14	TRBJ2-1	TGTGCCAGCTCACCACTATCGGGTAGGGGTGAGCAGTTCTTC	CASSPLSGRGEQFF
NA	TRBV9	11	TRBJ1-1	TGTGCCAGCAGCCCCCAGGTTGGAGCTTTCTTT	CASSPQVGAFF
NA	TRBV2	12	TRBJ2-3	TGTGCCAGCAGACAGGGCTCAGATACGCAGTATTTT	CASRQGSDTQYF
TRBD1	TRBV3-1/TRBV3-2	14	TRBJ2-7	TGTGCCAGCAGCCAAGTCGGACAGGGCTACGAGCAGTACTTC	CASSQVGQGYEQYF
TRBD1	TRBV4-1	17	TRBJ1-6	TGCGCCAGCAGCCAAGCCCCGGGACAGGTTTCCAATTCACCCCTCCACTTT	CASSQAPGQVSNSPLHF
NA	TRBV2	13	TRBJ2-7	TGTGCCAGCAGCGAACAGGAGGGGTACGAGCAGTACTTC	CASSEQEGYEQYF
TRBD1	TRBV7-8	16	TRBJ2-1	TGTGCCAGCAGCTCTCGCAGGACAGGGCCATACAATGAGCAGTTCTTC	CASSSRRTGPYNEQFF
NA	TRBV6-5	13	TRBJ2-7	TGTGCCAGCAGCCCCGGGCAGGGGAACGAGCAGTACTTC	CASSPGQGNEQYF
TRBD1	TRBV4-1	19	TRBJ1-1	TGCGCCAGCAGCCAAGATTTGCTCGGGGACAGAGTTATGAACACTGAAGCTTTCTTT	CASSQDLLGDRVMNTEAFF
NA	TRBV7-8	17	TRBJ2-5	TGTGCCAGCAGCTTGGGGGGTTGGGACCTAGGAATAGAGACCCAGTACTTC	CASSLGGWDLGIETQYF
NA	TRBV19	16	TRBJ1-6	TGTGCCAGTAGTAGTGCCTCTAGCTCCTATAATTCACCCCTCCACTTT	CASSSASSSYNSPLHF
NA	TRBV18	12	TRBJ1-1	TGTGCCAGCTCACCACAGGGAGGTGAAGCTTTCTTT	CASSPQGGEAFF